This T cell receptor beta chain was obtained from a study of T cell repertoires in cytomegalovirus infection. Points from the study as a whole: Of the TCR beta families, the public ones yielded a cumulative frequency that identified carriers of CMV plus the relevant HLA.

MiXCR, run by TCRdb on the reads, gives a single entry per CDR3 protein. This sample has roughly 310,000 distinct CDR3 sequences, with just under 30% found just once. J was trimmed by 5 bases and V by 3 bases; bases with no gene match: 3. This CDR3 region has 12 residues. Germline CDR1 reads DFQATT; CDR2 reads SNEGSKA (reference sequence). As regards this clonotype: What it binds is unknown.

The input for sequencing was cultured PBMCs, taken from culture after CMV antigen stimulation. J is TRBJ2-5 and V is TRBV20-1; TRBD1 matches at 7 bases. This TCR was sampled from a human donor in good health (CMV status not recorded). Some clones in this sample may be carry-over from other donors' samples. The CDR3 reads CSARGQTETQYF. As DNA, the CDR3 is TGCAGTGCTAGGGGACAGACGGAGACCCAGTACTTC.